These 10 T cell receptor beta chains originate from one sample sequenced in a study of spatial heterogeneity in lung cancer. Time point here: sample taken at primary tumor resection. Tumor, nontumor lung or frozen PBMC supplied whole RNA that was sequenced unsorted. TCRdb analysed the 5' RACE reads with MiXCR anew, one entry per CDR3 protein. The sample has 55,000 to 75,000 distinct CDR3 sequences; 8% to 9% are singletons. The source was PBMCs, collected at surgery. The receptors stem from a female donor with early-stage non-small cell lung cancer.

Remarks on this clonotype: Compared with germline, one end of the junction differs, possibly owing to a read error. The chain has TRBV7-2 and TRBJ1-1; D may be TRBD1 (5 bases). The germline V gene encodes CDR1 SGHTA and CDR2 FQGNSA. The CDR3 loop spans 13 amino acids. The chain's CDR3 is CASSSQGSTKAFF. Written as DNA, the CDR3 is TGTGCCAGCAGCTCTCAGGGTAGCACTAAAGCTTTCTTT.

The CDR3 loop is CASSPPGQGWKTQYF. The DNA for the CDR3 is TGTGCCAGCTCACCACCTGGACAGGGTTGGAAGACCCAGTACTTC. J is TRBJ2-5 and V is TRBV18, with 8 bases aligning to TRBD1. V lost 0 bases, J lost 6 bases, and 6 bases stayed unmatched. The CDR3 has 15 amino acids. The germline V gene has CDR1 KGHSH and CDR2 LQKENI.

This clonotype showed up just a few times. One end of the junction fails to match germline, which may point to a read error. This chain joins TRBV12-3 or TRBV12-4 and TRBJ2-6, with TRBD1 as a possible D gene (5 bases). The CDR3 length is 17 residues. CDR3 protein: CASRLAGSLSGANVLTF. The CDR3 coding sequence is TGTGCCAGCAGATTAGCAGGGTCCCTCTCTGGGGCCAACGTCCTGACTTTC.

This clonotype showed up just a few times. The genes are TRBV6-1 and TRBJ1-5; no definite D call. Germline V CDR1 and CDR2: MNHNS, SASEGT. The CDR3 extends over 14 amino acids. Trimming took 3 bases from V and 2 from J, leaving 8 bases between them. CDR3 in DNA: TGTGCCAGCAGTGATGCAGGCCGCAATCAGCCCCAGCATTTT. Its translation: CASSDAGRNQPQHF.

Comment on this clonotype: Being one base from a much bigger clone, this may be a read error. The V gene is TRBV24-1, the J gene TRBJ1-1; D is unresolved. CDR1 is KGHDR and CDR2 is SFDVKD in the germline V gene. The CDR3 covers 13 residues. The CDR3 sequence: CATRPGWSTEASF. DNA for the CDR3: TGTGCCACCAGGCCGGGGTGGAGCACTGAAGCTTCCTTT.

This clonotype was counted between two and nine times. V usage is TRBV4-2 and J usage is TRBJ2-1; 7 bases map to TRBD2. J lost 8 bases, V lost 0 bases, and 4 bases had no gene match. In germline, CDR1 is LGHNA, CDR2 YNFKEQ. The CDR3 runs 14 residues. The CDR3, as DNA: TGTGCCAGCAGCCAAGATAGGGCGGGAGATGAGCAGTTCTTC. Encoded protein: CASSQDRAGDEQFF.

This clonotype was counted a few times. CDR3 amino acids: CASRPAAGTGNNEQFF. CDR3 sequence (DNA): TGTGCCAGTAGACCAGCCGCCGGGACAGGTAACAATGAGCAGTTCTTC. The chain is built from TRBV19 and TRBJ2-1; TRBD1 matches 8 bases. V trimming: 6 bases; J trimming: 5 bases; junction bases outside the gene matches: 12. Per the germline V gene, CDR1 is LNHDA and CDR2 is SQIVND (reference sequence). The CDR3 loop spans 16 amino acids.

V gene TRBV27 combines with J gene TRBJ2-1; no firm D call. From germline, CDR1 is MNHEY and CDR2 SMNVEV (reference sequence). V dropped 3 bases and J dropped 5 bases, with 8 bases sitting between them. This CDR3 has 13 residues. In DNA form, the CDR3 reads TGTGCCAGCAGTTTCAACAGAAACAATGAGCAGTTCTTC. Translating it yields CASSFNRNNEQFF.

The chain has TRBV12-3 or TRBV12-4 and TRBJ1-2; no definite D call. With 3 bases removed from V and 11 bases from J, the gap between germline ends came to 7 bases. CDR3 length equals 10 residues. Written as DNA, the CDR3 is TGTGCCAGCAGTTTTCAACAGTACACCTTC. Amino acid sequence: CASSFQQYTF.

This clonotype was counted at least ten times. The chain uses TRBV20-1 and TRBJ2-1, with D perhaps matching TRBD2 (6 bases). The germline V gene has CDR1 DFQATT and CDR2 SNEGSKA (reference sequence). This CDR3 region has 14 residues. The V gene lost 6 bases and the J gene lost 0 bases, with 12 bases spanning the gap. In DNA, the CDR3 is TGCAGTGCCACCGGGACTGTCTCCTACAATGAGCAGTTCTTC. Protein: CSATGTVSYNEQFF.